A selection of T cell receptor beta chains follows, all from one sample in a study of cytomegalovirus exposure and HLA in healthy donors. Sequencing used immunoSEQ multiplex PCR; TCRdb keeps in-frame clones, though not all of them. The table has some 100,000 clones, 70% to 80% seen once. The sequenced sample was PBMCs. Receptors were obtained from a woman in her 50s in good health and CMV-seropositive. Both conserved end residues are trimmed from each CDR3. The order of the fields is CDR3 length, V gene, J gene, clone size, CDR3 protein. The size entry is marked missing in some rows and otherwise reads once, few, many or a size class.

len: 14; v_gene: TRBV10-3; j_gene: TRBJ2-1; abundance: NA; CDR3aa: AISSGTSGPPNEQF
len: 14; v_gene: TRBV7-8; j_gene: TRBJ1-3; abundance: NA; CDR3aa: ASSRQGEVPGNTIY
len: 11; v_gene: TRBV7-2; j_gene: TRBJ1-3; abundance: NA; CDR3aa: ASSPGQGNTIY
len: 12; v_gene: TRBV9; j_gene: TRBJ2-1; abundance: NA; CDR3aa: ASSVEVGDNEQF
len: 14; v_gene: TRBV5-1; j_gene: TRBJ1-3; abundance: NA; CDR3aa: ASSLGYGPPGDTIY
len: 14; v_gene: TRBV28; j_gene: TRBJ1-4; abundance: NA; CDR3aa: ASSPSGFATNEKLF
len: 13; v_gene: TRBV9; j_gene: TRBJ2-2; abundance: NA; CDR3aa: ASSVVVAGAGELF
len: 14; v_gene: TRBV4-2; j_gene: TRBJ2-5; abundance: NA; CDR3aa: ASSQDWGVLQETQY
len: 9; v_gene: TRBV28; j_gene: TRBJ1-2; abundance: once; CDR3aa: ASSPADGYT
len: 13; v_gene: TRBV11-2; j_gene: TRBJ2-5; abundance: NA; CDR3aa: ASSLTQSYQETQY
len: 11; v_gene: TRBV11-3; j_gene: TRBJ1-1; abundance: NA; CDR3aa: ASSREGGTEAF
len: 13; v_gene: TRBV28; j_gene: TRBJ1-6; abundance: NA; CDR3aa: ASSHRGVGNSPLH
len: 12; v_gene: TRBV5-8; j_gene: TRBJ2-5; abundance: NA; CDR3aa: ASSWGGSVKTQY
len: 11; v_gene: TRBV29-1; j_gene: TRBJ2-1; abundance: NA; CDR3aa: SPIAGQFNEQF
len: 14; v_gene: TRBV10-2; j_gene: TRBJ1-6; abundance: NA; CDR3aa: ASGDRKQGFNSPLH
len: 14; v_gene: TRBV7-9; j_gene: TRBJ2-3; abundance: NA; CDR3aa: ASSFLAGASTDTQY
len: 11; v_gene: TRBV30; j_gene: TRBJ2-7; abundance: NA; CDR3aa: AWGTGLSYEQY
len: 14; v_gene: TRBV27; j_gene: TRBJ2-1; abundance: NA; CDR3aa: ASSLGLSVSYNEQF
len: 13; v_gene: TRBV5-6; j_gene: TRBJ2-7; abundance: NA; CDR3aa: ASSVLGPLSNEQY
len: 12; v_gene: TRBV6-1; j_gene: TRBJ2-3; abundance: NA; CDR3aa: ASSERAGADTQY
len: 11; v_gene: TRBV6-5; j_gene: TRBJ2-7; abundance: NA; CDR3aa: ASSYSWPYEQY
len: 11; v_gene: TRBV10-3; j_gene: TRBJ2-5; abundance: NA; CDR3aa: AISQNEQETQY
len: 13; v_gene: TRBV6-5; j_gene: TRBJ2-1; abundance: NA; CDR3aa: ASSTLAGSYNEQF
len: 12; v_gene: TRBV6-5; j_gene: TRBJ1-1; abundance: NA; CDR3aa: ASTSNRGETEAF
len: 16; v_gene: TRBV19; j_gene: TRBJ2-7; abundance: few; CDR3aa: ASSITTGIVAFSYEQY
len: 16; v_gene: TRBV28; j_gene: TRBJ1-6; abundance: few; CDR3aa: ASSLDVQGWTYNSPLH
len: 13; v_gene: TRBV18; j_gene: TRBJ2-7; abundance: NA; CDR3aa: ASSPQGQGNSEQY
len: 13; v_gene: TRBV14; j_gene: TRBJ2-5; abundance: NA; CDR3aa: ASSQRLAGQETQY
len: 13; v_gene: TRBV7-3; j_gene: TRBJ2-5; abundance: NA; CDR3aa: ASSTTGTAGETQY
len: 12; v_gene: TRBV11-2; j_gene: TRBJ1-1; abundance: NA; CDR3aa: ASSFFGEAGEAF
len: 12; v_gene: TRBV7-2; j_gene: TRBJ1-3; abundance: NA; CDR3aa: ASGLDRLGNTIY
len: 14; v_gene: TRBV5-1; j_gene: NA; abundance: few; CDR3aa: ASSLGLAASSYEQY
len: 10; v_gene: TRBV29-1; j_gene: TRBJ2-3; abundance: NA; CDR3aa: SVSLSTDTQY
len: 13; v_gene: TRBV2; j_gene: TRBJ1-2; abundance: NA; CDR3aa: ASSEGWDNNYGYT
len: 13; v_gene: TRBV18; j_gene: TRBJ2-1; abundance: NA; CDR3aa: ASSPPTSGYNEQF
len: 10; v_gene: TRBV28; j_gene: TRBJ1-2; abundance: few; CDR3aa: ASSLSRATYT
len: 12; v_gene: TRBV5-1; j_gene: TRBJ2-7; abundance: NA; CDR3aa: ASSLGAGLYEQY
len: 13; v_gene: TRBV5-1; j_gene: TRBJ2-3; abundance: NA; CDR3aa: ASSFEGATPDTQY
len: 10; v_gene: TRBV5-1; j_gene: TRBJ2-1; abundance: once; CDR3aa: ASSHNGQEQF
len: 11; v_gene: TRBV7-8; j_gene: TRBJ2-1; abundance: NA; CDR3aa: ASSFDRNNEQF
len: 12; v_gene: TRBV18; j_gene: TRBJ1-2; abundance: NA; CDR3aa: ASSPPSGTRGYT
len: 11; v_gene: TRBV30; j_gene: TRBJ2-5; abundance: once; CDR3aa: AWSLLAGETQY
len: 14; v_gene: TRBV4-2; j_gene: TRBJ2-2; abundance: NA; CDR3aa: ASSERGGTDTGELF
len: 12; v_gene: TRBV6-1; j_gene: TRBJ1-5; abundance: NA; CDR3aa: ASSAGQINQPQH
len: 16; v_gene: TRBV18; j_gene: TRBJ1-5; abundance: NA; CDR3aa: ASSPPGQGRNSNQPQH
len: 12; v_gene: TRBV10-3; j_gene: TRBJ2-7; abundance: NA; CDR3aa: AITSGQGNYEQY
len: 18; v_gene: TRBV5-1; j_gene: TRBJ1-1; abundance: NA; CDR3aa: ASSLAPPGVGEKLNTEAF
len: 12; v_gene: TRBV6-5; j_gene: TRBJ1-2; abundance: NA; CDR3aa: ASSSGTMDYGYT
len: 12; v_gene: TRBV5-1; j_gene: TRBJ1-1; abundance: NA; CDR3aa: ASSLTGANTEAF
len: 13; v_gene: TRBV5-6; j_gene: TRBJ2-7; abundance: once; CDR3aa: ASSWGPGGSYEQY
len: 11; v_gene: TRBV6-1; j_gene: TRBJ1-4; abundance: NA; CDR3aa: ASSVMFNEKLF